This T cell receptor (beta chain) was found in a study of human T cells and chemical hapten exposure. Whole-study context: For the roughly 26-week duration of the study, patients were given weekly doses of diphenylcyclopropenone on the scalp. Patch tests containing 0.01% DPC, applied to the upper back, were read at 6 days.

This clonotype has just a few counts. Its antigen is as yet unknown. Findings and limits, study-wide: Against controls, expanded TCRs gave rise to significantly more large CDR3 similarity clusters.

The V end lost 2 bases, the J end lost 6 bases, and 10 bases lay between the germline ends. Germline V gives CDR1 MNHEY, CDR2 SVGEGT. The CDR3 totals 13 residues. In the library, unique molecular identifiers were attached to individual cDNA molecules. TCRdb ran MiXCR on the RACE reads and lists one entry per CDR3 protein. The repertoire holds 75,000 to 100,000 distinct CDR3 sequences, with approximately 9.3% as singletons. The sample's time point: patch test 2, 6 weeks after DPC sensitization. Treatment reported: therapeutic diphenylcyclopropenone sensitization with weekly scalp DPC. This specimen consisted of whole blood, obtained in connection with sensitization to the hapten diphenylcyclopropenone (DPC). This receptor was identified in a woman in her thirties or forties with alopecia areata. Some clones in this sample may be carry-over from other donors' samples. The rearrangement uses TRBV6-2 or TRBV6-3 and TRBJ1-2; perhaps TRBD1 as D (5 bases). This CDR3 reads CASSYQGRDGYTF. The CDR3 region has the DNA TGTGCCAGCAGTTACCAGGGCAGGGATGGCTACACCTTC.